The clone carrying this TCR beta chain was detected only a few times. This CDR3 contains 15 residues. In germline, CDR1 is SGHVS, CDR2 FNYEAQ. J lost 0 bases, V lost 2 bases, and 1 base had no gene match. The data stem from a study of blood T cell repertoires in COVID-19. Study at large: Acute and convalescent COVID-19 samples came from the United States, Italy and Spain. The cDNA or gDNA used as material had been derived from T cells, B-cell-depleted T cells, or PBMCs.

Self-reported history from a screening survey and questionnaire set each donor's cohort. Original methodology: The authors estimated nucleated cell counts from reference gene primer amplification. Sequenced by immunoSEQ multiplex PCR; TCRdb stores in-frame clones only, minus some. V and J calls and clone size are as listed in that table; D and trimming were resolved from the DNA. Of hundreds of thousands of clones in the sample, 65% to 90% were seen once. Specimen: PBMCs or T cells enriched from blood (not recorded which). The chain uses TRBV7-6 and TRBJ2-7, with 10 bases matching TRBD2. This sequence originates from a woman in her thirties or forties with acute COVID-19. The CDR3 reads CASSLSSGSSYEQYF. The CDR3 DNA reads TGTGCCAGCAGCTTATCTAGCGGGAGCTCCTACGAGCAGTACTTC. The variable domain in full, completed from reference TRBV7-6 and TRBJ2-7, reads GAGVSQSPRYKVTKRGQDVALRCDPISGHVSLYWYRQALGQGPEFLTYFNYEAQQDKSGLPNDRFSAERPEGSISTLTIQRTEQRDSAMYRCASSLSSGSSYEQYFGPGTRLTVT.